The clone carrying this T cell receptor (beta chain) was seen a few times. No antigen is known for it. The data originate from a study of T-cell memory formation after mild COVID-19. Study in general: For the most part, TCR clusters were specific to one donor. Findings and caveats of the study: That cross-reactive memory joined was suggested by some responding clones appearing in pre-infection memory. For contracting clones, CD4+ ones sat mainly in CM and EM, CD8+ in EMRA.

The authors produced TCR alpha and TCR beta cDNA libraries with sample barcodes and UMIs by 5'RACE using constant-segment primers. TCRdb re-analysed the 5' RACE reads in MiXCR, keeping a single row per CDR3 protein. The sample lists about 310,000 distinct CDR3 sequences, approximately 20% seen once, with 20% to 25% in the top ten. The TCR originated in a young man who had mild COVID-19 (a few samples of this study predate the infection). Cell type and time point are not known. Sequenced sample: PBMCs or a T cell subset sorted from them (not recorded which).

The CDR3 spells CASSLGRRGGGGEQFF. CDR3 DNA: TGTGCCAGCAGCTTAGGTCGGCGGGGAGGAGGTGGTGAGCAGTTCTTC. V and J are TRBV11-2 and TRBJ2-1; perhaps TRBD2 as D (6 bases). The CDR3 sequence is 16 residues long. CDR1 SGHAT and CDR2 FQNNGV come from the germline V gene. Between the trimmed V and J ends, which lost 1 base and 9 bases, there was a span of 19 bases.